These 8 T cell receptor beta chains were sequenced from one sample in a study of radiation and T cells in renal cell carcinoma. Only in-frame clones appear in the TCRdb table, and some are missing; sequencing was by immunoSEQ multiplex PCR. The table includes 15,000 to 20,000 clones, 55% to 75% detected once. Treatment specified: treatment-naive control, cytoreductive nephrectomy. Source: tumor tissue, taken from a patient whose treatment was nephrectomy without radiotherapy. Receptors were obtained from a man aged 35 to 55 with renal cell carcinoma.

To note about this clone: Germline is not matched at one junction end, which may reflect a read error. The chain joins TRBV4-1 to TRBJ2-1, with D unresolved. The CDR3 runs 14 residues. The germline CDR1 and CDR2 sequences are MGHRA and YSYEKL. This chain's CDR3 is CVSSQEEVGNEQFF. CDR3 in DNA: TGCGTCAGCAGCCAAGAAGAGGTGGGAAATGAGCAGTTCTTC.

This clone was seen only a few times. V is TRBV19 and J is TRBJ2-2; 7 bases align to TRBD1. The CDR3 contains 16 residues. Germline V gene sequence: CDR1 LNHDA, CDR2 SQIVND (reference sequence). J was trimmed by 0 bases and V by 7 bases; bases with no gene match: 8. CDR3 in amino acids: CASTSKGTANTGELFF. The DNA for the CDR3 is TGTGCCAGTACCTCTAAGGGGACAGCGAACACCGGGGAGCTGTTTTTT.

J is TRBJ2-1 and V is TRBV5-1; perhaps TRBD1 as D (6 bases). The germline CDR1 and CDR2 sequences are SGHRS and YFSETQ. The CDR3 totals 12 residues. V lost 1 base and J lost 7, with 6 bases in between. The CDR3 DNA reads as TGCGCCAGCAGCTTGACAGGGAATGAGCAGTTCTTC. Residues: CASSLTGNEQFF.

The rearrangement uses TRBV6-1 and TRBJ1-2; no reliable D call. V shed 1 base and J shed 1 base, with 7 bases lying between them. This CDR3 has 14 amino acids. Germline-derived CDR1 and CDR2 are MNHNS and SASEGT. The CDR3 coding sequence is TGTGCCAGCAGTGAAGGTTACAGTAACTATGGCTACACCTTC. Translation gives CASSEGYSNYGYTF.

V and J are TRBV7-3 and TRBJ2-2; no clear D gene. Germline V CDR1 and CDR2: SGHTA, FQGTGA. Trimming removed 6 bases from V and 6 bases from J, with 11 bases in between. CDR3 size: 13 residues. The CDR3 coding sequence is TGTGCCAGCAGTTTAGGGTGGGCCGGGGAGCTGTTTTTT. Translated, it gives CASSLGWAGELFF.

The V gene is TRBV6-1, the J gene TRBJ1-4, with D possibly TRBD1 on 6 matching bases. In germline, CDR1 is MNHNS, CDR2 SASEGT. Trimming took 6 bases from V and 7 from J, leaving 18 bases between them. CDR3 length: 15 amino acids. The CDR3 DNA reads TGTGCCAGCAGAAAGGACCGGGGGGCGAGTGAAAAACTGTTTTTT. Its translation: CASRKDRGASEKLFF.

The chain recombines TRBV20-1 with TRBJ2-3; D is ambiguous. Germline-derived CDR1 and CDR2 are DFQATT and SNEGSKA (reference sequence). This CDR3 is built from 11 residues. V was trimmed by 5 bases and J by 4 bases, leaving 7 bases between them. CDR3 protein: CSALLPDTQYF. The CDR3 DNA reads TGCAGTGCTCTCCTTCCAGATACGCAGTATTTT.

This clone was detected once. The V call is TRBV5-1, the J call TRBJ2-7; 8 nucleotides line up with TRBD1. Trimming cost V 0 bases and J 1 base; bases outside gene matches: 6. Germline assignment: CDR1 SGHRS and CDR2 YFSETQ. The CDR3 has 16 amino acids. DNA for the CDR3: TGCGCCAGCAGCTTGGGGGGGACAGGCCTTTCCTACGAGCAGTACTTC. This sequence encodes CASSLGGTGLSYEQYF.